This record looks at one T cell receptor (beta chain) sequence and its context. Its antigen is currently unknown. The data were obtained in a study of shared clonotypes between healthy human individuals. The overall study: A couple of women and a few men aged 18 to 49 made up the donors.

Deep was the level used in running the assay. The assay was immunoSEQ multiplex PCR, and TCRdb's table has in-frame clones only and misses some. The sample has around 2,000,000 clones, roughly 94% seen once. Study-wide points: Lower generation probabilities were found for non-shared clonotypes than for those shared by all four donors.

Trimming took 1 base from V and 0 from J, leaving 15 bases between them. Germline CDR1 MDHEN, CDR2 SYDVKM. The CDR3 length is 17 residues. The sample consisted of naive CD4+ T cells sorted from blood. The sample's subset: CD45RA+ positively selected. The genes are TRBV28 and TRBJ1-1, with a weak D call TRBD1 (6 bases). This TCR came from a man aged 18 to 35 in good health. The CDR3 loop reads CASSLSVYRALNTEAFF. The CDR3 DNA is TGTGCCAGCAGTTTATCGGTCTACAGGGCATTGAACACTGAAGCTTTCTTT.